These 3 T cell receptor beta chains were all obtained from the same sample, sequenced in a study of cytomegalovirus exposure and HLA in healthy donors. PCR was performed using 60 Vbeta and 13 Jbeta primers. Clones were read by immunoSEQ multiplex PCR, and TCRdb kept only the in-frame ones, dropping some. This sample has 95,000 to 110,000 clones, with about four fifths found just once. Sequencing used PBMCs. Receptor source: a man aged 30-40 years in good health and CMV-seropositive.

J is TRBJ1-2 and V is TRBV5-1; 8 bases are shared with TRBD1. The CDR3 loop spans 14 amino acids. V gave up 0 bases and J gave up 2 bases; unmatched junction bases: 0. The germline gives CDR1 SGHRS, CDR2 YFSETQ. CDR3 DNA sequence: TGCGCCAGCAGCTTGGGACAGGGGAACTATGGCTACACCTTC. This sequence encodes CASSLGQGNYGYTF.

This sequence joins TRBV4-1 and TRBJ2-2; TRBD2 matches at 8 bases. Germline V gives CDR1 MGHRA, CDR2 YSYEKL. The V gene end was trimmed by 3 bases and the J gene end by 2 bases; junction bases not matched to a gene: 8. The CDR3 runs to 17 residues. CDR3 region: CASSQEGGGPNTGELFF. The CDR3 nucleotides are TGCGCCAGCAGCCAGGAGGGCGGGGGGCCCAACACCGGGGAGCTGTTTTTT.

In this sample, this clone turned up a few times. This chain joins TRBV5-1 and TRBJ2-1, with 11 bases identical to TRBD1. Unmatched junction bases numbered 2, after V lost 4 bases and J lost 2 bases. The CDR3 sequence is 15 residues long. Germline values: CDR1 SGHRS, CDR2 YFSETQ. As DNA, the CDR3 is TGCGCCAGCAGCAGGACAGGGGGCACCTACAATGAGCAGTTCTTC. Its protein product is CASSRTGGTYNEQFF.